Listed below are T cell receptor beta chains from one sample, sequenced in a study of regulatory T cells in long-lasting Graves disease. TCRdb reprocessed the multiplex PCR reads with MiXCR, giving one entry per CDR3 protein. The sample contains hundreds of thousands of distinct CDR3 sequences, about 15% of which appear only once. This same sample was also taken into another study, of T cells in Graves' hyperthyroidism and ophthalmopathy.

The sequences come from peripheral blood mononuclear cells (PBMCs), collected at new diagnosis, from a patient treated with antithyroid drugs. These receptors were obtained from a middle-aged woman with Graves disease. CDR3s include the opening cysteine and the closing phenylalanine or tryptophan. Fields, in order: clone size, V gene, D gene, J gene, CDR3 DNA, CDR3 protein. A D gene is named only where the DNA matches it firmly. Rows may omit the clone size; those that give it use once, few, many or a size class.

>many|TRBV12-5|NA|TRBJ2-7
TGTGCTAGTGGTTCGGGACTCCTCTACGAGCAGTACTTC
CASGSGLLYEQYF
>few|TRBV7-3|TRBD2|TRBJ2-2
TGTGCCAGCAGCTTGGGGACTATCCCCCCCGGGGAGCTGTTTTTT
CASSLGTIPPGELFF
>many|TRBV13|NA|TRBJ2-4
TGTGCCAGCGGTATCGGGCCAGGGGCCAAAAACATTCAGTACTTC
CASGIGPGAKNIQYF
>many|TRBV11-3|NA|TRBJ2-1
TGTGCCAGCAGCCCCCCGACTGCCTACAATGAGCAGTTCTTC
CASSPPTAYNEQFF
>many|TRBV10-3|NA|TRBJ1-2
TGTGCCATCACTTTTCGAGGTGGCCTGTGGGACACCTTC
CAITFRGGLWDTF
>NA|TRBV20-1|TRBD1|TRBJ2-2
TGCAGTGCACCGAGCCCTTCAAGGACAGGGCTCAACGGGGAGCTGTTTTTT
CSAPSPSRTGLNGELFF
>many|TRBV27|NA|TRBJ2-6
TGTGCCAGCAGTTTCCTGGGTCGGTCTGGGGCCAACGTCCTGACTTTC
CASSFLGRSGANVLTF
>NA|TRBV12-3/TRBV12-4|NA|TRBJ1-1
TGTGCCAGCAGTTTTTTAACTGAAGCTTTCTTT
CASSFLTEAFF
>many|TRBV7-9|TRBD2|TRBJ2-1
TGTGCCAGCAGCTTAGTGCTAGCGGATGGAGAACACAATGAGCAGTTCTTC
CASSLVLADGEHNEQFF
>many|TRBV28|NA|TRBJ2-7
TGTGCCAGCAGCGGATTCCGAGAGGAGCAGTACTTC
CASSGFREEQYF
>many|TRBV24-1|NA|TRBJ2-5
TGTGCCACCAGTGAATCATTCCAAGAGACCCAGTACTTC
CATSESFQETQYF
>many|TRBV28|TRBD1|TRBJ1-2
TGTGCCAGCACCGACAGGGGAAAGGATTGGTATGGCTACACCTTC
CASTDRGKDWYGYTF
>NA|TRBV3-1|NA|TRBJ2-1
TGTGCCAGCAGCCGGATCTGGAGCTCCTACAATGAGCAGTTCTTC
CASSRIWSSYNEQFF
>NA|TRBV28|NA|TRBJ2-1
TGTGCCAGCAGTTTAAGCAGGGCCGGGTACAATGAGCAGTTCTTC
CASSLSRAGYNEQFF
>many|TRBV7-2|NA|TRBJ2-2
TGTGCCAGGCGGGGCGTTGGGGGGGCAAAGAACACCGGGGAGCTGTTTTTT
CARRGVGGAKNTGELFF
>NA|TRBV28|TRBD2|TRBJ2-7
TGTGCCAGCAGTTTCCCGGGACTAGCGGGGCCTTCCTACGAGCAGTACTTC
CASSFPGLAGPSYEQYF
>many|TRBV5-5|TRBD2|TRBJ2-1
TGTGCCAGCAGCTTGCCCCATTCTAGCGGAACCTACAATGAGCAGTTCTTC
CASSLPHSSGTYNEQFF
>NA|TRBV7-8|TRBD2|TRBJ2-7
TGTGCCAGCAGCTTAGGACTAGCGGGTTTCTACGAGCAGTACTTC
CASSLGLAGFYEQYF
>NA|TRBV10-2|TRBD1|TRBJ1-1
TGCGCCAGCAGTGAGAGACAGGGGAACACTGAAGCTTTCTTT
CASSERQGNTEAFF
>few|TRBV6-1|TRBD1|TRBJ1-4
TGTGCCAGCAGCTGGTTACGGGACAGGGAGGAAAAACTGTTTTTT
CASSWLRDREEKLFF
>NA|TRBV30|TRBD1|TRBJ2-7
TGTGCCTGGAGTCCGCCCGGACAGGGTTTCTACGAGCAGTACTTC
CAWSPPGQGFYEQYF
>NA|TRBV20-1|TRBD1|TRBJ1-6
TGCAGTGCTAGAGGGGGGACAGGGGGAATATTGCTTAATTCACCCCTCCACTTT
CSARGGTGGILLNSPLHF
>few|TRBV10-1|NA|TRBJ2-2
TGCGCCAGCAGTGATGCGTCAGTTGGGGAGCTGTTTTTT
CASSDASVGELFF
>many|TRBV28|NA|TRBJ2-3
TGTGCCAGCAGTATGGGGATCTCCCCCAATACGCAGTATTTT
CASSMGISPNTQYF
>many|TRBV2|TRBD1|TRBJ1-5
TGTGCCAGCAGCGTCGACAGGGACAATCAGCCCCAGCATTTT
CASSVDRDNQPQHF
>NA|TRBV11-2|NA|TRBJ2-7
TGTGCCAGCAGCTTTTCGGACCCTGGGACTGGCCCCTACGAGCAGTACTTC
CASSFSDPGTGPYEQYF
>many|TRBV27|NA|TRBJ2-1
TGTGCCAGCAGTTTCGGGAGAGCCTACAATGAGCAGTTCTTC
CASSFGRAYNEQFF
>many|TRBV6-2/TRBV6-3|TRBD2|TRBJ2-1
TGTGCCAGCAGTTACGATGGCGGGAGGCCAGAGACCTACAATGAGCAGTTCTTC
CASSYDGGRPETYNEQFF
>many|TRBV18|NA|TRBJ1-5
TGTGCCAGCTCACCACTCGCCGGGGTGCAGCCCCAGCATTTT
CASSPLAGVQPQHF
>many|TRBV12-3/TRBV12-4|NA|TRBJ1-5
TGTGCCAGCAGTTTTACCTCCGGGGGTGAGAGTCAGCCCCAGCATTTT
CASSFTSGGESQPQHF
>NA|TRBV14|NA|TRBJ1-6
TGTGCCAGCAGCCAAACGGGGTGGTCGTCACCCCTCCACTTT
CASSQTGWSSPLHF
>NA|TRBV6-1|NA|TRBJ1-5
TGTGCCAGCAGCAAGACAGGTTCGCGTCAGCCCCAGCATTTT
CASSKTGSRQPQHF
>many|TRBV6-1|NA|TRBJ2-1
TGTGCCAGCAGTCCGACTGGGGGCGGGAAGGGGGGGGATGAGCAGTTCTTC
CASSPTGGGKGGDEQFF
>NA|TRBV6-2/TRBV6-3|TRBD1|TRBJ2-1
TGTGCCAGCAGTTACTCTACAGGGGGTGAGCAGTTCTTC
CASSYSTGGEQFF
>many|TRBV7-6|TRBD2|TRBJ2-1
TGTGCCAGCAGTTCTAGCGGGAGTTATGAGCAGTTCTTC
CASSSSGSYEQFF
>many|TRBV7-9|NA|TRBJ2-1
TGTGCCAGCAGGCCCTCCGGGAGACAAGACAATGAGCAGTTCTTC
CASRPSGRQDNEQFF
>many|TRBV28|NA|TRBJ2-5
TGTGCCAGCAGTTTAGGGAGTACACGAGAGACCCAGTACTTC
CASSLGSTRETQYF
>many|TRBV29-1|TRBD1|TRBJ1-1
TGCAGCGTTTCAGGGGGAGGGACCACTGAAGCTTTCTTT
CSVSGGGTTEAFF
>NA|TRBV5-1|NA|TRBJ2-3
TGCGCCAGCGGCTTACTAGGGGAAACAGATACGCAGTATTTT
CASGLLGETDTQYF
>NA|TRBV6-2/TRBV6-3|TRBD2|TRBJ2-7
TGTGCCAGCAGGTCGGGACTAGCCTACGAGCAGTACTTC
CASRSGLAYEQYF
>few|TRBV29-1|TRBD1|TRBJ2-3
TGCAGCGTTGGTCGACAGGGCCCAGATACGCAGTATTTT
CSVGRQGPDTQYF
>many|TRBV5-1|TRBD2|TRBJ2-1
TGCGCCAGCAGCTTTCCGGGACTAGCGGGGTACAATGAGCAGTTCTTC
CASSFPGLAGYNEQFF
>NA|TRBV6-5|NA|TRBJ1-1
TGTGCCAGCAGTTACGGCGGCAGCCTGAACACTGAAGCTTTCTTT
CASSYGGSLNTEAFF
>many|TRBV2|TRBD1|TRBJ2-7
TGTGCCAGCACGGCAGGGGGTAACTACGAGCAGTACTTC
CASTAGGNYEQYF
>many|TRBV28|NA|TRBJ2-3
TGTGCCAGCAGTTCATTTGGGGATACGCAGTATTTT
CASSSFGDTQYF